These 21 T cell receptor beta chains share one sample of origin, sequenced in a study of blood T cell repertoires in COVID-19. TCRdb's table, derived via immunoSEQ multiplex PCR, lists solely in-frame clones and lacks some. The sample contains about 140,000 clones, about 86% of which appear only once. Specimen: peripheral blood. The receptors were sampled from a woman in her sixties with active or convalescent COVID-19.

This rearrangement joins TRBV9 to TRBJ2-5; a weak D match, TRBD1 (5 bases). The V end was cut by 3 bases, the J end by 2 bases, with 14 bases between. Germline CDR1 is SGDLS and CDR2 is YYNGEE. The CDR3 contains 15 residues. The CDR3 bases are TGTGCCAGCAGCGGAAACGGACACACGCAAGAGACCCAGTACTTC. Residues: CASSGNGHTQETQYF.

This sequence joins TRBV27 and TRBJ2-3; TRBD1 matches at 7 bases. The V and J ends lost 5 bases and 1 base, in that order; junction bases with no gene match: 9. The V gene's germline CDR1 is MNHEY and CDR2 SMNVEV (reference sequence). The CDR3 totals 16 residues. The CDR3 region is CASSMRTGRGTDTQYF. For the CDR3, the DNA is TGTGCCAGCAGTATGAGGACAGGCAGGGGCACAGATACGCAGTATTTT.

This clone has only one observation. The chain is built from TRBV7-8 and TRBJ2-2; 9 nucleotides line up with TRBD2. This CDR3 region has 17 residues. Germline lookup yields CDR1 SGHVS and CDR2 FQNEAQ. The J segment lost 0 bases and the V segment lost 8 bases, leaving 10 bases of the junction unmatched. The CDR3 is CASGLSGSWANTGELFF. CDR3 sequence (DNA): TGTGCCAGCGGACTTAGCGGGAGTTGGGCGAACACCGGGGAGCTGTTTTTT.

In its sample, this clone was seen many times. Distinct nucleotide sequences in the sample also encode this CDR3. The chain couples TRBV19 to TRBJ1-5; the match to TRBD1 covers 11 bases. Germline values: CDR1 LNHDA, CDR2 SQIVND (reference sequence). The CDR3 is made up of 15 amino acids. Unmatched junction bases numbered 3, after V lost 6 bases and J lost 2 bases. The CDR3 bases are TGTGCCAGTAGAGGGGGACAGGGGGGCAATCAGCCCCAGCATTTT. This translates into CASRGGQGGNQPQHF.

This clone appeared a few times. This rearrangement joins TRBV13 to TRBJ2-3, with 8 bases that match TRBD2. Trimming at V came to 5 bases and at J to 4 bases, leaving 14 bases not matched to a gene. The length of the CDR3 is 17 residues. The germline V gene encodes CDR1 PRHDT and CDR2 FYEKMQ (reference sequence). CDR3 loop: CASSQRRGLAYSDTQYF. CDR3 sequence (DNA): TGTGCCAGCAGCCAACGACGAGGACTAGCTTACTCAGATACGCAGTATTTT.

The chain uses TRBV2 and TRBJ2-3, with 7 bases matching TRBD2. Trimming removed 6 bases from V and 5 bases from J; junction bases left unmatched: 17. The CDR3 sequence is 17 residues long. Germline CDR1 and CDR2: SNHLY and FYNNEI. Here the CDR3 reads CASSQLEREIIGDTQYF. In nucleotides, the CDR3 is TGTGCCAGCAGCCAACTGGAGCGGGAAATAATAGGAGATACGCAGTATTTT.

This clone was picked up one time. The rearrangement uses TRBV7-3 and TRBJ2-2; D is perhaps TRBD2 (6 bases). This CDR3 is built from 16 residues. Trimming took off 5 bases at V and 1 base at J, with 14 bases between the two ends. In germline, CDR1 is SGHTA, CDR2 FQGTGA. CDR3 sequence: CASSQNGGKNTGELFF. In DNA, the CDR3 is TGTGCCAGCAGCCAAAATGGCGGGAAGAACACCGGGGAGCTGTTTTTT.

The CDR3 here is CAWSLRDRHLSGANVLTF. CDR3 sequence (DNA): TGTGCCTGGAGCCTCCGGGACAGGCACCTCTCTGGGGCCAACGTCCTGACTTTC. The chain has TRBV30 and TRBJ2-6; 8 nucleotides agree with TRBD1. This CDR3 is built from 18 residues. The germline V gene has CDR1 GTSNPN and CDR2 SVGIG (reference sequence). V lost 3 bases and J lost 0; bases outside the gene matches: 10.

This sequence joins TRBV5-1 and TRBJ2-2; D might be TRBD1 (5 bases). Deletions cut 3 bases from V and 1 base from J, with 10 bases between. The V gene's germline CDR1 is SGHRS and CDR2 YFSETQ. The CDR3 is 15 residues long. CDR3 DNA: TGCGCCAGCAGCTACGTCACAGGGAACACCGGGGAGCTGTTTTTT. Translated, it gives CASSYVTGNTGELFF.

The genes are TRBV18 and TRBJ1-1; possibly TRBD1 for D (5 bases). Germline CDR1 and CDR2: KGHSH and LQKENI. V lost 4 bases and J 0 bases, leaving 6 bases between the germline ends. The CDR3 is made up of 13 amino acids. CDR3 region: CASSQGMNTEAFF. As DNA, the CDR3 is TGTGCCAGCTCACAGGGGATGAACACTGAAGCTTTCTTT.

V usage is TRBV18 and J usage is TRBJ2-7; 14 positions match TRBD2. Unmatched junction bases numbered 2, after V lost 4 bases and J lost 0 bases. Germline CDR1 and CDR2: KGHSH and LQKENI. This CDR3 spans 16 amino acids. The CDR3 nucleotides are TGTGCCAGCTCACGCGGGACTAGCGGGAGCTCCTACGAGCAGTACTTC. Its protein is CASSRGTSGSSYEQYF.

V usage is TRBV5-4 and J usage is TRBJ2-7; D gene unclear. The CDR3 runs 15 residues. Germline CDR1 and CDR2: SGHNT and YYREEE (reference sequence). V lost 0 bases to trimming and J lost 3 bases, with 13 bases between them. The CDR3 bases are TGTGCCAGCAGCTTGGTCAACTCGAATTACTACGAGCAGTACTTC. Its protein is CASSLVNSNYYEQYF.

The chain combines TRBV7-6 with TRBJ2-3, with 12 bases that match TRBD2. This CDR3 contains 16 residues. Germline lookup yields CDR1 SGHVS and CDR2 FNYEAQ. With V trimmed by 2 bases and J by 8 bases, 8 bases remained unmatched. The CDR3: CASSLSPSGGAGTQYF. The CDR3 DNA reads TGTGCCAGCAGCTTATCCCCTAGCGGGGGGGCCGGTACGCAGTATTTT.

This clone was detected a few times. The chain is built from TRBV7-9 and TRBJ2-3, with 9 bases matching TRBD1. Germline loops: CDR1 SEHNR, CDR2 FQNEAQ (reference sequence). J was trimmed by 2 bases and V by 4 bases; bases with no gene match: 10. This CDR3 spans 17 amino acids. The CDR3 spells CASSSSAGTGYTDTQYF. The DNA for the CDR3 is TGTGCCAGCAGCTCGTCAGCCGGGACAGGGTACACAGATACGCAGTATTTT. The full variable domain, rest sourced from reference TRBV7-9 and TRBJ2-3, is DTGVSQNPRHKITKRGQNVTFRCDPISEHNRLYWYRQTLGQGPEFLTYFQNEAQLEKSRLLSDRFSAERPKGSFSTLEIQRTEQGDSAMYLCASSSSAGTGYTDTQYFGPGTRLTVL.

This sequence joins TRBV19 and TRBJ1-2; 11 nucleotides align to TRBD1. Germline CDR1 and CDR2: LNHDA and SQIVND (reference sequence). The V gene end was trimmed by 6 bases and the J gene end by 5 bases; junction bases not matched to a gene: 5. CDR3 length equals 14 residues. The CDR3 is CASSQDRGPYGYTF. CDR3 in DNA: TGTGCCAGTAGCCAGGACAGGGGGCCTTATGGCTACACCTTC.

V and J are TRBV15 and TRBJ2-4; 8 bases agree with TRBD1. The CDR3 loop spans 17 amino acids. Per germline, CDR1 LNHNV and CDR2 YYDKDF (reference sequence). The V segment lost 4 bases and the J segment 0 bases; nucleotides outside the gene matches: 8. Here the CDR3 DNA reads TGTGCCACCAGCACGAGGAGACAGGGGTTAGCCAAAAACATTCAGTACTTC. Protein: CATSTRRQGLAKNIQYF.

J is TRBJ1-1 and V is TRBV9, with D unresolved. With 2 bases removed from V and 5 bases from J, the gap between germline ends came to 13 bases. Per the germline V gene, CDR1 is SGDLS and CDR2 is YYNGEE. The CDR3 runs to 14 residues. Here the CDR3 reads CASSVIGSGTEAFF. The CDR3 coding sequence is TGTGCCAGCAGCGTTATTGGGTCGGGTACTGAAGCTTTCTTT.

This chain uses TRBV5-4 with TRBJ2-6, with a possible D match to TRBD2 (7 bases). CDR3 length equals 18 residues. Germline loops: CDR1 SGHNT, CDR2 YYREEE (reference sequence). With 5 bases removed from V and 0 bases from J, the gap between germline ends came to 18 bases. The DNA of the CDR3 is TGTGCCAGCAGTTTTCGGGGGGCCCGATTCTCTGGGGCCAACGTCCTGACTTTC. This sequence encodes CASSFRGARFSGANVLTF.

This rearrangement joins TRBV9 to TRBJ2-2, with a possible D match to TRBD2 (5 bases). The CDR3 is 18 residues long. Trimming left V 0 bases short and J 0 bases short, with 15 bases between. Looked up from germline, CDR1 is SGDLS and CDR2 is YYNGEE. The CDR3 DNA follows: TGTGCCAGCAGCGTAGGCCCCAGCGGAGCCGCGAACACCGGGGAGCTGTTTTTT. Amino acid sequence: CASSVGPSGAANTGELFF.

V and J are TRBV6-5 and TRBJ1-1; 8 nucleotides line up with TRBD1. This CDR3 contains 14 residues. CDR1 is MNHEY and CDR2 is SVGAGI in the germline V gene. V lost 5 bases to trimming and J lost 3 bases; unmatched junction nucleotides: 5. CDR3 nucleotide sequence: TGTGCCAGCAGTCCCGGACAGGGTTACACTGAAGCTTTCTTT. Its protein is CASSPGQGYTEAFF.

V gene TRBV27 combines with J gene TRBJ1-5, with 9 bases that match TRBD1. The CDR3 totals 16 residues. V shed 5 bases, J shed 5 bases, and the junction held 10 bases outside the gene matches. Germline V gives CDR1 MNHEY, CDR2 SMNVEV (reference sequence). CDR3 DNA sequence: TGTGCCAGCAGTCCGACGGACAGGGGTGATCATCAGCCCCAGCATTTT. Its translation is CASSPTDRGDHQPQHF.